This entry lists 15 T cell receptor beta chains sequenced from one sample in a study of blood T cell repertoires in COVID-19. Assay: immunoSEQ multiplex PCR; the TCRdb copy retains only in-frame clones and omits some. Found here are about 37,000 clones, roughly 89% of them singletons; the top ten hold 7.2%. What was sequenced was peripheral blood. Receptors originate from a human donor in a cohort sampled during active COVID-19.

V gene TRBV5-1 combines with J gene TRBJ2-5; TRBD2 is a possible D gene (5 bases). The germline gives CDR1 SGHRS, CDR2 YFSETQ. There are 15 residues in the CDR3. Trimming shortened V by 4 bases and J by 5 bases, and 18 bases separated the two germline ends. The CDR3 protein is CASSGERGSRETQYF. The CDR3 bases are TGCGCCAGCAGCGGGGAGCGCGGGTCTCGGGAGACCCAGTACTTC. The entire variable domain, with the rest obtained from reference TRBV5-1 and TRBJ2-5, is as follows: KAGVTQTPRYLIKTRGQQVTLSCSPISGHRSVSWYQQTPGQGLQFLFEYFSETQRNKGNFPGRFSGRQFSNSRSEMNVSTLELGDSALYLCASSGERGSRETQYFGPGTRLLVL.

On this clone itself: At one of its ends the junction is not consistent with the germline gene, which may arise from a read error. The J gene is TRBJ2-3, the V gene TRBV10-3; 8 nucleotides line up with TRBD2. The CDR3 is 15 amino acids. Germline V lookup: CDR1 ENHRY, CDR2 SYGVKD. The CDR3 DNA is TGTGCCATCAATGAGGCGGGGGGCGGGGCAGATACGCAGTATTTT. Residues: CAINEAGGGADTQYF.

The chain carries TRBV24-1 and TRBJ2-2; 8 bases are a match to TRBD1. With 7 bases clipped from V and 1 base from J, the junction kept 1 base outside the gene matches. Germline V gives CDR1 KGHDR, CDR2 SFDVKD. The CDR3 covers 14 residues. CDR3 region: CATRGQGNTGELFF. The CDR3 nucleotides are TGTGCCACCAGAGGACAGGGGAACACCGGGGAGCTGTTTTTT.

The gene calls are TRBV2 and TRBJ2-3, with 10 bases fitting TRBD2. After removal of 6 bases from V and 0 bases from J, the junction contained 9 bases not matched to a gene. Germline V gene lookup returns CDR1 SNHLY and CDR2 FYNNEI. CDR3 length equals 17 residues. This CDR3 reads CASRVLAGGSSTDTQYF. In nucleotides, the CDR3 is TGTGCCAGCAGGGTCTTAGCGGGGGGTTCTAGCACAGATACGCAGTATTTT.

The CDR3 sequence: CAWTAYTRGNYGYTF. In nucleotides, the CDR3 is TGTGCCTGGACGGCCTATACCAGGGGAAACTATGGCTACACCTTC. The V call is TRBV30, the J call TRBJ1-2, with a weak D call TRBD1 (6 bases). V was shortened by 4 bases and J by 2 bases, with 17 bases between the two germline ends. The V gene's germline CDR1 is GTSNPN and CDR2 SVGIG (reference sequence). The CDR3 runs to 15 residues.

The chain employs TRBV27 and TRBJ2-7, with TRBD1 as a possible D gene (8 bases). With 4 bases removed from V and 1 base from J, the gap between germline ends came to 23 bases. The CDR3 sequence is 18 residues long. From germline, CDR1 is MNHEY and CDR2 SMNVEV (reference sequence). In nucleotides, the CDR3 is TGTGCCAGCAGTTACTACTACAGGGGGGGGACGGGGTCCTACGAGCAGTACTTC. Translated, it gives CASSYYYRGGTGSYEQYF.

The V gene is TRBV6-5, the J gene TRBJ2-2, with a tentative D call TRBD1 (5 bases). Trimming cost V 6 bases and J 4 bases, with 9 bases left between them. CDR1 and CDR2 (germline): MNHEY, SVGAGI. This CDR3 has 13 amino acids. CDR3 loop: CASRGRVTGELFF. CDR3 coding DNA: TGTGCCAGCAGGGGCAGGGTCACCGGGGAGCTGTTTTTT.

The genes are TRBV5-4 and TRBJ2-3; 7 bases agree with TRBD2. Per germline, CDR1 SGHNT and CDR2 YYREEE (reference sequence). The V segment lost 3 bases and the J segment 4 bases; nucleotides outside the gene matches: 8. This CDR3 spans 15 amino acids. CDR3 region: CASSWGGGDADTQYF. The CDR3 region has the DNA TGTGCCAGCAGCTGGGGTGGGGGGGATGCAGATACGCAGTATTTT. Full variable domain (rest looked up from reference TRBV5-4 and TRBJ2-3): ETGVTQSPTHLIKTRGQQVTLRCSSQSGHNTVSWYQQALGQGPQFIFQYYREEENGRGNFPPRFSGLQFPNYSSELNVNALELDDSALYLCASSWGGGDADTQYFGPGTRLTVL.

This sequence joins TRBV6-2 or TRBV6-3 and TRBJ2-7; 8 bases line up with TRBD1. The junction had 8 bases not matched to a gene; V was cut back by 0 bases and J by 4 bases. CDR1 and CDR2 (germline): MNHEY, SVGEGT. This CDR3 region has 16 residues. Here the CDR3 DNA reads TGTGCCAGCAGTTACTCGAGAGACAGGGGTATGTACGAGCAGTACTTC. This encodes CASSYSRDRGMYEQYF.

The CDR3 bases are TGTGCCACCAGCAGCGTCGGGCCGCTCGGGAATGGCTACACCTTC. Protein: CATSSVGPLGNGYTF. The chain uses TRBV15 and TRBJ1-2, with D uncertain. V was shortened by 3 bases and J by 6 bases, with 17 bases between the two germline ends. The length of the CDR3 is 15 residues. Germline-derived CDR1 and CDR2 are LNHNV and YYDKDF (reference sequence).

The chain joins TRBV28 to TRBJ2-7; a possible D gene is TRBD2 (6 bases). The germline V gene encodes CDR1 MDHEN and CDR2 SYDVKM. V was clipped by 4 bases and J by 2 bases, with 18 bases between them. This CDR3 has 16 amino acids. CDR3 region: CASSYPPGGGTYEQYF. The DNA for the CDR3 is TGTGCCAGCAGTTACCCCCCGGGTGGGGGGACCTACGAGCAGTACTTC. Using reference TRBV28 and TRBJ2-7 for the parts outside the CDR3, the full variable domain is DVKVTQSSRYLVKRTGEKVFLECVQDMDHENMFWYRQDPGLGLRLIYFSYDVKMKEKGDIPEGYSVSREKKERFSLILESASTNQTSMYLCASSYPPGGGTYEQYFGPGTRLTVT.

The chain has TRBV2 and TRBJ2-6; D is possibly TRBD1 (6 bases). This CDR3 region has 15 residues. The V end lost 7 bases, the J end lost 3 bases, and 13 bases lay between the germline ends. The germline V gene encodes CDR1 SNHLY and CDR2 FYNNEI. The CDR3 DNA is TGTGCCAGCACCCCCAACAGGGTTGGGGCCAACGTCCTGACTTTC. Encoded protein: CASTPNRVGANVLTF.

This clone showed up just a few times. The chain couples TRBV7-2 to TRBJ2-6; D possibly corresponds to TRBD2 (6 bases). Germline CDR1 SGHTA, CDR2 FQGNSA. Trimming took off 1 base at V and 1 base at J, with 8 bases between the two ends. This CDR3 region has 16 residues. For the CDR3, the DNA is TGTGCCAGCAGCTTAGTGGGGGGTTCTGGGGCCAACGTCCTGACTTTC. It yields the protein CASSLVGGSGANVLTF.

The chain employs TRBV6-6 and TRBJ1-4; D gene ambiguous. CDR3 size: 16 residues. The germline gives CDR1 MNHNY, CDR2 SVGAGI (reference sequence). V lost 6 bases, J lost 0 bases, and 14 bases lay in between. The DNA for the CDR3 is TGTGCCAGCAGGCGCGGAAGGAGTCCAACTAATGAAAAACTGTTTTTT. Its translation: CASRRGRSPTNEKLFF.

The rearrangement uses TRBV4-1 and TRBJ2-7; TRBD2 matches at 11 bases. Germline assignment: CDR1 MGHRA and CDR2 YSYEKL. The CDR3 has 19 residues. The junction had 12 bases not matched to a gene; V was cut back by 0 bases and J by 2 bases. The CDR3 is CASSQDMGGLAALTYEQYF. CDR3 in DNA: TGCGCCAGCAGCCAAGATATGGGGGGACTAGCGGCCCTAACCTACGAGCAGTACTTC.